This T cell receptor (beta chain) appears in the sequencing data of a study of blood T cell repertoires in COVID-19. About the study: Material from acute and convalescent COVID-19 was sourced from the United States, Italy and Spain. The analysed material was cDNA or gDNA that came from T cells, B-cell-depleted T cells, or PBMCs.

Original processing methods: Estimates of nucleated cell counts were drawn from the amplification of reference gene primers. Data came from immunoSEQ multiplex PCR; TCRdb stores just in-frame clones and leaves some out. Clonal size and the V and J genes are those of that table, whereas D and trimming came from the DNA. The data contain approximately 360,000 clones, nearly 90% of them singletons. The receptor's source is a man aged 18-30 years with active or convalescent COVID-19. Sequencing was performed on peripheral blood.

In nucleotides, the CDR3 is TGTGCCAGCAGCGTTGGACAGGGAGGGCTCGAGCAGTACTTC. Residues: CASSVGQGGLEQYF. V and J are TRBV9 and TRBJ2-7; weak D call: TRBD1 (8 bases). The V gene's germline CDR1 is SGDLS and CDR2 YYNGEE. V gave up 2 bases and J gave up 6 bases, with 15 bases separating them. The CDR3 covers 14 residues.